Listed below are T cell receptor beta chains from one sample, sequenced in a study of shared clonotypes between healthy human individuals. Sequencing was performed with immunoSEQ multiplex PCR; in TCRdb, only in-frame clones are kept and a portion is missing. This sample has more than 2 million clones, with 90% to 95% found just once. The sequenced material came from naive CD4+ T cells sorted from blood. Every receptor here comes from a man in his late teens or twenties in good health. Both conserved end residues are part of each CDR3. A D gene is named only where the DNA matches it firmly. Clone size appears in some rows only: once, few, many, or a class for an expanded clone.

TRBD1,.,TRBV18,TRBJ1-2,CASSPWTGDNYGYTF,TGTGCCAGCTCACCCTGGACAGGCGATAACTATGGCTACACCTTC
TRBD2,.,TRBV29-1,TRBJ2-3,CSVDVPGGPSTDTQYF,TGCAGCGTTGATGTTCCGGGAGGGCCCTCCACAGATACGCAGTATTTT
TRBD1,.,TRBV5-1,TRBJ2-5,CASSRDRVVETQYF,TGCGCCAGCAGCCGGGACAGGGTAGTGGAGACCCAGTACTTC
TRBD1,.,TRBV10-1,TRBJ1-1,CASSEQGVSEAFF,TGCGCCAGCTCGGAACAGGGGGTCTCTGAAGCTTTCTTT
.,.,TRBV11-2,TRBJ2-1,CASSLLATSYNEQFF,TGTGCCAGCAGCTTATTAGCCACATCCTACAATGAGCAGTTCTTC
.,.,TRBV21-1,TRBJ2-5,CASPIGTAGQETQYF,TGTGCCAGCCCTATCGGGACGGCCGGTCAAGAGACCCAGTACTTC
TRBD1,once,TRBV7-2,TRBJ2-7,CASSPLGTGSFFEQYF,TGTGCCAGCAGCCCACTAGGGACAGGAAGCTTCTTCGAGCAGTACTTC
.,.,TRBV5-1,TRBJ2-7,CASSSTGTSGYEQYF,TGCGCCAGCAGTTCCACAGGGACTTCGGGATACGAGCAGTACTTC
TRBD2,.,TRBV5-6,TRBJ2-5,CASSLLGGGAEETQYF,TGTGCCAGCAGCTTGTTAGGCGGGGGGGCCGAAGAGACCCAGTACTTC
.,.,TRBV21-1,TRBJ2-5,CASSIGGGETQYF,TGTGCCAGCAGCATAGGGGGAGGGGAGACCCAGTACTTC
TRBD1,.,TRBV5-4,TRBJ1-6,CASRAGTGGPPLHF,TGTGCCAGCAGGGCCGGGACAGGGGGCCCGCCCCTCCACTTT
.,.,TRBV9,TRBJ1-4,CARPPRGKLFF,TGTGCCAGGCCCCCAAGGGGAAAACTGTTTTTT
TRBD2,.,TRBV6-1,TRBJ2-1,CASSGSRLRLAGNNEQFF,TGTGCCAGCAGTGGATCTCGACTGAGGCTAGCGGGAAATAATGAGCAGTTCTTC
TRBD1,.,TRBV30,TRBJ2-5,CAWTGQLQETQYF,TGTGCCTGGACGGGACAGTTACAAGAGACCCAGTACTTC
.,.,TRBV7-3,TRBJ2-5,CASSLLGGSIQETQYF,TGTGCCAGCAGCTTATTGGGCGGATCGATCCAAGAGACCCAGTACTTC
.,once,TRBV10-3,TRBJ2-2,CAIGLPRTGELFF,TGTGCCATTGGACTGCCGAGAACCGGGGAGCTGTTTTTT
.,.,TRBV9,TRBJ2-3,CASSTDLASTDTQYF,TGTGCCAGCAGCACGGACCTCGCTAGCACAGATACGCAGTATTTT
.,.,TRBV6-1,TRBJ1-2,CASREGYANYGYTF,TGTGCCAGCAGGGAAGGGTACGCGAACTATGGCTACACCTTC
.,few,TRBV19,TRBJ2-7,CASSIEPSYEQYF,TGTGCCAGTAGTATTGAGCCATCCTACGAGCAGTACTTC
.,.,TRBV29-1,TRBJ2-5,CSFWRTQETQYF,TGCAGCTTCTGGCGGACCCAAGAGACCCAGTACTTC
.,.,TRBV6-1,TRBJ1-2,CASSFIHGNYGYTF,TGTGCCAGCAGTTTCATTCACGGGAACTATGGCTACACCTTC
.,.,TRBV5-1,TRBJ2-1,CASSLGQGKGEQFF,TGCGCCAGCAGCTTGGGCCAGGGAAAGGGTGAGCAGTTCTTC
.,.,TRBV6-5,TRBJ2-3,CASSRGHPVEDTQYF,TGTGCCAGCAGCCGAGGACACCCAGTCGAAGATACGCAGTATTTT
TRBD1,.,TRBV30,TRBJ1-4,CAWSAPGQNNEKLFF,TGTGCCTGGAGTGCACCGGGACAGAACAATGAAAAACTGTTTTTT
.,.,TRBV5-4,TRBJ2-7,CASSQDSASYEQYF,TGTGCCAGCAGCCAGGACAGTGCGTCCTACGAGCAGTACTTC
.,.,TRBV25-1,TRBJ1-4,CASRQGGEKLFF,TGTGCCAGCAGACAGGGCGGCGAAAAACTGTTTTTT
.,.,TRBV5-1,TRBJ2-1,CASSPPREPYNEQFF,TGCGCCAGCAGCCCTCCCCGGGAGCCCTACAATGAGCAGTTCTTC
.,once,TRBV9,TRBJ2-1,CASSVGRSYNEQFF,TGTGCCAGCAGCGTAGGACGCTCCTACAATGAGCAGTTCTTC
TRBD2,.,TRBV10-3,TRBJ2-1,CAILAGESYNEQFF,TGTGCCATACTAGCGGGAGAGTCATACAATGAGCAGTTCTTC
.,once,TRBV2,TRBJ2-7,CASTAGATDEQYF,TGTGCCAGCACCGCGGGGGCCACGGACGAGCAGTACTTC
TRBD1,.,TRBV20-1,TRBJ1-1,CSALQGPAFF,TGCAGTGCACTACAGGGGCCAGCTTTCTTT
TRBD1,.,TRBV7-9,TRBJ2-7,CATGTGTGGVYEQYF,TGTGCCACCGGAACCGGGACAGGGGGCGTTTACGAGCAGTACTTC
.,once,TRBV19,TRBJ1-6,CASSLGSRSPLHF,TGTGCCAGTAGTCTGGGAAGTCGTTCACCCCTCCACTTT
.,once,TRBV5-6,TRBJ2-5,CASSFLNKYQETQYF,TGTGCCAGCAGCTTCCTAAACAAGTACCAAGAGACCCAGTACTTC
.,.,TRBV11-1,TRBJ2-1,CASSLGTISYNEQFF,TGTGCCAGCAGCTTAGGTACTATCTCCTACAATGAGCAGTTCTTC
.,.,TRBV4-1,TRBJ1-1,CASSQGPGMATEAFF,TGCGCCAGCAGCCAAGGCCCGGGAATGGCTACTGAAGCTTTCTTT
.,.,TRBV7-9,TRBJ2-2,CASSAVELFF,TGTGCCAGCAGCGCGGTTGAGCTGTTTTTT
.,.,TRBV2,TRBJ2-5,CASSEGGFWETQYF,TGTGCCAGCAGTGAAGGGGGGTTTTGGGAGACCCAGTACTTC
TRBD2,.,TRBV10-3,TRBJ2-3,CAIQLEPSGFSDTQYF,TGTGCCATCCAACTAGAGCCTAGCGGATTCTCAGATACGCAGTATTTT
TRBD2,.,TRBV4-1,TRBJ2-5,CASSQQAAGGPVKETQYF,TGCGCCAGCAGCCAACAGGCAGCGGGAGGGCCGGTAAAAGAGACCCAGTACTTC
.,.,TRBV10-3,TRBJ1-1,CAISAWGATEAFF,TGTGCCATCAGTGCTTGGGGGGCCACTGAAGCTTTCTTT
.,.,TRBV7-6,TRBJ2-2,CASSDSIGELFF,TGTGCCAGCAGCGACAGTATCGGGGAGCTGTTTTTT
.,.,TRBV30,TRBJ2-5,CAKNVGGETQYF,TGTGCGAAAAATGTGGGCGGGGAGACCCAGTACTTC
.,.,TRBV30,TRBJ2-2,CAWKSGSSPGELFF,TGTGCCTGGAAATCTGGATCATCCCCCGGGGAGCTGTTTTTT
.,.,TRBV7-2,TRBJ2-7,CASSPGQPSYEQYF,TGTGCCAGCAGCCCCGGACAGCCCAGCTACGAGCAGTACTTC
.,.,TRBV7-9,TRBJ1-2,CASSLASTQPYNGYTF,TGTGCCAGCAGCTTAGCGTCGACCCAACCCTACAATGGCTACACCTTC
TRBD2,.,TRBV6-5,TRBJ2-7,CASSLGTSGNYEQYF,TGTGCCAGCAGTCTGGGGACTAGCGGAAACTACGAGCAGTACTTC
.,.,TRBV19,TRBJ1-6,CASRNDGRNSPLHF,TGTGCCAGTAGAAATGATGGGAGGAATTCACCCCTCCACTTT
TRBD1,.,TRBV30,TRBJ1-6,CAWNDRGNSPLHF,TGTGCCTGGAATGACAGGGGAAATTCACCCCTCCACTTT
.,.,TRBV6-5,TRBJ2-7,CASSYKRAAPYEQYF,TGTGCCAGCAGTTACAAAAGGGCAGCCCCCTACGAGCAGTACTTC
.,.,TRBV5-4,TRBJ2-3,CASSSQDSTIGTDTQYF,TGTGCCAGCAGCTCCCAGGACTCGACTATCGGCACAGATACGCAGTATTTT
.,.,TRBV5-4,TRBJ2-3,CASSLRTPSTDTQYF,TGTGCCAGCAGCTTGCGGACACCTAGCACAGATACGCAGTATTTT
.,.,TRBV9,TRBJ1-1,CASSVGTQFGTAFF,TGTGCCAGCAGCGTAGGAACCCAGTTCGGTACAGCTTTCTTT
TRBD1,.,TRBV2,TRBJ2-2,CASRGTGVAGELFF,TGTGCCAGCAGGGGGACAGGGGTGGCCGGGGAGCTGTTTTTT